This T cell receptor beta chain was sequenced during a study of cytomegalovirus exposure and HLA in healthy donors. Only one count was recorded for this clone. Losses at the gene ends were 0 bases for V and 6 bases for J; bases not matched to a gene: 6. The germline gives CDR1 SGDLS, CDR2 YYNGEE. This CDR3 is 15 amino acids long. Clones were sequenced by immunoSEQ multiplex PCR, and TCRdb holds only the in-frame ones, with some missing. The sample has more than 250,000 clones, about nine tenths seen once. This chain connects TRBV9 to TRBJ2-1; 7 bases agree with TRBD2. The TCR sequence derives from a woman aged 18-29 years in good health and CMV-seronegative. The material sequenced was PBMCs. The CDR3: CASSVGAGEANEQFF. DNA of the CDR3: TGTGCCAGCAGCGTAGGCGCGGGAGAGGCCAATGAGCAGTTCTTC. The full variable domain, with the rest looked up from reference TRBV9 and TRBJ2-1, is DSGVTQTPKHLITATGQRVTLRCSPRSGDLSVYWYQQSLDQGLQFLIQYYNGEERAKGNILERFSAQQFPDLHSELNLSSLELGDSALYFCASSVGAGEANEQFFGPGTRLTVL.